The 5 T cell receptor beta chains below were found in one sample sequenced in a study of cytomegalovirus exposure and HLA in healthy donors. 60 Vbeta and 13 Jbeta primers were used in PCR. Clones were read by immunoSEQ multiplex PCR, and TCRdb kept only the in-frame ones, dropping some. The sample records around 140,000 clones, approximately 57% being singletons. The sequencing input was PBMCs. The receptors stem from a male donor in good health and CMV-seronegative.

Details on this clone: Different DNA sequences within this sample yield the same CDR3. This chain joins TRBV6-5 and TRBJ1-6, with 7 bases fitting TRBD1. J was trimmed by 7 bases and V by 4 bases; bases with no gene match: 4. The CDR3 spans 14 residues. Germline V gene sequence: CDR1 MNHEY, CDR2 SVGAGI. CDR3: CASSSGQSNSPLHF. CDR3 in DNA: TGTGCCAGCAGTTCGGGACAGTCAAATTCACCCCTCCACTTT.

J is TRBJ2-3 and V is TRBV7-7; D is unclear. Germline values: CDR1 SSHAT, CDR2 FNYEAQ (reference sequence). The CDR3 extends over 12 amino acids. V was shortened by 1 base and J by 8 bases, with 7 bases between the two germline ends. The CDR3, as DNA: TGTGCCAGCAGCTTAGTTTCGGGTACGCAGTATTTT. Translation: CASSLVSGTQYF.

CDR3 DNA sequence: TGTGCCAGCAAGGGACTAGGCCCAGATACGCAGTATTTT. This gives the protein CASKGLGPDTQYF. This rearrangement joins TRBV6-1 to TRBJ2-3, with 8 bases fitting TRBD2. The CDR3 sequence is 13 residues long. The ends lost 7 bases at V and 4 bases at J; junction bases unmatched: 4. Germline V gives CDR1 MNHNS, CDR2 SASEGT.

V usage is TRBV2 and J usage is TRBJ1-2; maybe TRBD1 (5 bases). This CDR3 has 11 amino acids. The germline V gene has CDR1 SNHLY and CDR2 FYNNEI. The V gene lost 3 bases and the J gene lost 9 bases, with 8 bases spanning the gap. The CDR3, as DNA: TGTGCCAGCAGTGACTCGGACAGCTACACCTTC. Amino acid sequence: CASSDSDSYTF.

The rearrangement uses TRBV7-2 and TRBJ2-1; 11 bases agree with TRBD2. With V trimmed by 5 bases and J by 4 bases, 1 base remained unmatched. CDR3 length: 14 amino acids. CDR1 is SGHTA, CDR2 FQGNSA, per germline. The CDR3 spells CASSRTSGYNEQFF. The CDR3 DNA reads as TGTGCCAGCAGCAGGACTAGCGGGTACAATGAGCAGTTCTTC.